This T cell receptor (beta chain) was found in a study of blood T cell repertoires in COVID-19. Across the whole study: Material from acute and convalescent COVID-19 was sourced from the United States, Italy and Spain.

Source study methods: How many nucleated cells were present was estimated from reference gene primer amplification. Sequencing used immunoSEQ multiplex PCR; TCRdb keeps in-frame clones, though not all of them. V, J and clone size are those of that table, while D and trimming were read from the DNA. The data contain 200,000 to 250,000 clones, around 80% of them seen just once; the ten biggest clones take up 5% to 6.5%. The CDR3 totals 13 residues. Germline CDR1 reads LGHNA; CDR2 reads YNFKEQ. V dropped 2 bases and J dropped 3 bases, with 8 bases sitting between them. This sequence originates from a woman in her fifties or sixties who had recovered from COVID-19. The specimen sequenced was peripheral blood. The V and J genes are TRBV4-2 and TRBJ2-7, with D unclear. CDR3: CASSQIGDYEQYF. CDR3 bases: TGTGCCAGCAGCCAAATCGGAGACTACGAGCAGTACTTC.